A selection of T cell receptor beta chains follows, all from one sample in a study of CD8 T cells in Susac syndrome. A single record per CDR3 protein comes from TCRdb applying MiXCR to the immunoSEQ multiplex PCR reads. The table records 50,000 or so distinct CDR3 sequences, about 92% of them present only once. The sequencing input was CD8+ T cells from PBMCs. Receptor source: a human donor with multiple sclerosis. Each CDR3 is given with its conserved first and last residue. D genes are given only for firm matches. Only some rows state a clone size, as once, few, many or a class for expanded clones.

cdr3_aa cdr3_nt cdr3_length clone_size v_call d_call j_call
CACGQGEKLFF TGTGCCTGTGGACAGGGTGAAAAACTGTTTTTT 11 - TRBV3-1 TRBD1 TRBJ1-4
CASRQGASYGYTF TGTGCCAGCAGACAGGGGGCAAGCTATGGCTACACCTTC 13 once TRBV27 TRBD1 TRBJ1-2
CASSYSSSAGELFF TGTGCCAGCAGTTACTCGAGCTCGGCCGGGGAGCTGTTTTTT 14 - TRBV6-2/TRBV6-3 - TRBJ2-2
CASSWQNTEAFF TGTGCCAGCAGTTGGCAGAACACTGAAGCTTTCTTT 12 - TRBV28 - TRBJ1-1
CASSSVGDPREPQHF TGTGCCAGCAGCTCAGTAGGGGACCCAAGGGAGCCCCAGCATTTT 15 once TRBV5-6 - TRBJ1-5
CASSLAGGPYEQYF TGTGCCAGCAGCTTGGCCGGAGGTCCCTACGAGCAGTACTTC 14 - TRBV5-4 - TRBJ2-7
CASSPAEGRTYGYTF TGTGCCAGCAGCCCGGCGGAGGGGCGAACCTATGGCTACACCTTC 15 - TRBV9 - TRBJ1-2
CSARQYTGELFF TGCAGTGCAAGACAGTACACCGGGGAGCTGTTTTTT 12 - TRBV20-1 - TRBJ2-2
CASSLEGQSYYGYTF TGTGCCAGCAGCTTAGAGGGACAGTCCTACTATGGCTACACCTTC 15 - TRBV5-6 TRBD1 TRBJ1-2
CASSEFGEPGYTF TGTGCCAGCAGTGAATTTGGCGAGCCGGGCTACACCTTC 13 - TRBV2 - TRBJ1-2
CASSLAGSGNTIYF TGTGCCAGCAGCTTAGCCGGCAGCGGAAACACCATATATTTT 14 - TRBV7-9 - TRBJ1-3
CASSQAGGYTEAFF TGTGCCAGCAGCCAAGCGGGGGGGTACACTGAAGCTTTCTTT 14 - TRBV4-2 - TRBJ1-1
CASSYRWADQETQYF TGTGCCAGCAGTTATAGGTGGGCAGACCAAGAGACCCAGTACTTC 15 - TRBV6-5 - TRBJ2-5
CASSESDNTETQYF TGTGCCAGCAGTGAATCGGATAATACGGAGACCCAGTACTTC 14 - TRBV25-1 - TRBJ2-5
CASKGTGALEEKLFF TGTGCCAGCAAGGGGACAGGTGCCTTGGAGGAAAAACTGTTTTTT 15 - TRBV12-3/TRBV12-4 TRBD1 TRBJ1-4
CASSLFGRAEAFF TGTGCCAGCAGCTTATTCGGCAGGGCTGAAGCTTTCTTT 13 - TRBV5-4 - TRBJ1-1
CASREAYALYNEQFF TGTGCCAGCAGGGAAGCTTATGCACTCTACAATGAGCAGTTCTTC 15 - TRBV6-1 - TRBJ2-1
CASKGRGGLYNEQFF TGTGCCAGCAAGGGGCGGGGGGGATTGTACAATGAGCAGTTCTTC 15 - TRBV27 TRBD2 TRBJ2-1
CASSSTGTQETQYF TGTGCCAGCAGCTCTACCGGGACCCAAGAGACCCAGTACTTC 14 - TRBV7-3 - TRBJ2-5
CASSPGRGPYNEQFF TGTGCCAGCAGCCCGGGCCGGGGGCCTTACAATGAGCAGTTCTTC 15 once TRBV11-2 - TRBJ2-1
CASGFPLSGNTIYF TGTGCTAGTGGTTTTCCCCTCTCTGGAAACACCATATATTTT 14 - TRBV12-5 - TRBJ1-3
CASSLSAGSGTRELFF TGTGCCAGCAGCCTCTCCGCAGGGTCGGGTACCCGGGAGCTGTTTTTT 16 - TRBV6-1 - TRBJ2-2
CASSYSGGGVNEQFF TGTGCCAGCAGTTACTCTGGCGGGGGGGTCAATGAGCAGTTCTTC 15 - TRBV6-5 TRBD2 TRBJ2-1
CASSLDRGAHSYEQYF TGTGCCAGCAGCTTAGACCGGGGGGCACACTCCTACGAGCAGTACTTC 16 - TRBV7-9 - TRBJ2-7
CASSLGQGPTYGYTF TGCGCCAGCAGCTTGGGCCAAGGACCAACCTATGGCTACACCTTC 15 - TRBV5-1 - TRBJ1-2
CSVLAGGNNEQFF TGCAGCGTTCTAGCGGGGGGGAACAATGAGCAGTTCTTC 13 once TRBV29-1 TRBD2 TRBJ2-1
CASSQRGMNTEAFF TGCGCCAGCAGCCAACGGGGGATGAACACTGAAGCTTTCTTT 14 - TRBV4-1 - TRBJ1-1
CASSLPPFWNYSYNEQFF TGTGCCAGCAGCCTGCCCCCCTTCTGGAATTACTCCTACAATGAGCAGTTCTTC 18 once TRBV4-2 - TRBJ2-1
CASSAQGIAEAFF TGTGCCAGCAGTGCTCAGGGTATCGCTGAAGCTTTCTTT 13 - TRBV6-5 - TRBJ1-1
CASSLDLYEQYF TGTGCCAGCAGCCTGGACCTCTACGAGCAGTACTTC 12 - TRBV5-6 - TRBJ2-7
CASRGLRDSNNEQFF TGTGCCAGTAGAGGCCTCCGGGACTCCAACAATGAGCAGTTCTTC 15 - TRBV19 - TRBJ2-1
CSLGTVLSYEQYF TGCAGTCTAGGGACAGTGCTTTCCTACGAGCAGTACTTC 13 - TRBV20-1 TRBD1 TRBJ2-7
CASSDRDRAPGELFF TGTGCCAGCAGCGACCGGGACAGGGCCCCCGGGGAGCTGTTTTTT 15 - TRBV7-9 TRBD1 TRBJ2-2
CASSLEIGGAGYEQFF TGTGCCAGCAGCTTAGAAATCGGGGGGGCGGGGTATGAGCAGTTCTTC 16 - TRBV7-2 TRBD2 TRBJ2-1
CASRATGGEEAFF TGTGCCAGCAGAGCGACAGGGGGCGAGGAAGCTTTCTTT 13 - TRBV2 TRBD1 TRBJ1-1
CASRFRSGGELFF TGTGCCAGCAGATTCCGGTCCGGCGGGGAGCTGTTTTTT 13 - TRBV5-4 - TRBJ2-2
CASRTESFYSNQPQHF TGTGCCAGCAGGACAGAGTCCTTCTATAGCAATCAGCCCCAGCATTTT 16 once TRBV28 - TRBJ1-5
CASSLATANTGELFF TGTGCCAGCAGCTTAGCAACAGCGAACACCGGGGAGCTGTTTTTT 15 - TRBV7-9 - TRBJ2-2
CTSSHLELEGTKNIQYF TGCACCAGCAGCCACCTTGAATTGGAAGGAACCAAAAACATTCAGTACTTC 17 - TRBV1 - TRBJ2-4
CASSQDLWQGAKNIQYF TGTGCCAGCAGCCAAGATCTGTGGCAGGGAGCCAAAAACATTCAGTACTTC 17 - TRBV14 - TRBJ2-4
CASSLNSRETQYF TGTGCCAGCAGCTTAAATAGCAGGGAGACCCAGTACTTC 13 once TRBV7-9 - TRBJ2-5
CASSTFEGGETQYF TGTGCCAGCAGTACATTTGAGGGGGGCGAGACCCAGTACTTC 14 - TRBV12-3/TRBV12-4 - TRBJ2-5
CASSRPTGSMNTEAFF TGCGCCAGCAGCCGGCCCACAGGGAGCATGAACACTGAAGCTTTCTTT 16 - TRBV5-1 - TRBJ1-1
CASSLNPKTGDTEAFF TGTGCCAGCAGCCTAAACCCCAAAACAGGGGACACTGAAGCTTTCTTT 16 once TRBV7-9 TRBD1 TRBJ1-1
CASSGRVNEQFF TGTGCCAGCAGCGGAAGGGTCAATGAGCAGTTCTTC 12 - TRBV9 - TRBJ2-1
CASSVVDRGSLGEQYF TGTGCCAGCAGCGTAGTAGACAGGGGAAGCCTCGGAGAGCAGTACTTC 16 few TRBV9 TRBD1 TRBJ2-7
CASRGDRARGNQPQHF TGTGCCAGCAGGGGGGACAGGGCACGGGGCAATCAGCCCCAGCATTTT 16 - TRBV28 TRBD1 TRBJ1-5
CSVVQGGSYGYTF TGCAGCGTTGTGCAGGGAGGATCCTATGGCTACACCTTC 13 once TRBV29-1 - TRBJ1-2
CASMTSGEGSPLHF TGTGCCAGCATGACCTCAGGGGAGGGATCACCCCTCCACTTT 14 - TRBV6-1 - TRBJ1-6
CASSLRRGRGTEAFF TGTGCCAGCAGCTTAAGGAGGGGGCGAGGCACTGAAGCTTTCTTT 15 - TRBV7-2 TRBD1 TRBJ1-1
CASSFPGQLNYGYTF TGTGCCAGCAGCTTCCCGGGACAGCTTAACTATGGCTACACCTTC 15 once TRBV11-1 TRBD1 TRBJ1-2
CAWSGYRDRTNGYTF TGTGCCTGGAGCGGGTATCGGGACAGAACCAACGGCTACACCTTC 15 - TRBV30 TRBD1 TRBJ1-2
CASSQVGLDRGKEKLFF TGCGCCAGCAGCCAAGTGGGCCTTGACAGGGGGAAAGAAAAACTGTTTTTT 17 - TRBV4-3 TRBD1 TRBJ1-4
CSVDALSLDREAFF TGCAGCGTTGATGCCCTCTCGTTGGACCGTGAAGCTTTCTTT 14 - TRBV29-1 - TRBJ1-1
CASSLSVGSYEQYF TGTGCCAGCAGCTTGTCGGTAGGCTCCTACGAGCAGTACTTC 14 - TRBV5-4 - TRBJ2-7
CASSYFSPGETQYF TGTGCCAGCAGTTACTTCTCCCCCGGGGAGACCCAGTACTTC 14 - TRBV6-2/TRBV6-3 - TRBJ2-5
CANSGGTQLYYGYTF TGTGCCAACAGCGGGGGGACACAACTGTACTATGGCTACACCTTC 15 - TRBV9 - TRBJ1-2
CASSQDGGATNEKLFF TGTGCCAGCAGCCAAGATGGAGGAGCAACTAATGAAAAACTGTTTTTT 16 once TRBV3-1 - TRBJ1-4